This T cell receptor beta chain derives from a study of cytomegalovirus exposure and HLA in healthy donors. J lost 3 bases, V lost 5 bases, and 4 bases had no gene match. The CDR3 spans 14 residues. Germline lookup yields CDR1 LNHDA and CDR2 SQIVND (reference sequence). The PCR had 60 Vbeta and 13 Jbeta primers. TCRdb's table, derived via immunoSEQ multiplex PCR, lists solely in-frame clones and lacks some. The repertoire holds approximately 120,000 clones, with about 81% as singletons. The chain joins TRBV19 to TRBJ1-1; the match to TRBD1 covers 9 bases. The origin of this receptor is a young woman in good health and CMV-seronegative. The material sequenced was PBMCs. The CDR3 loop is CASSQTGGYTEAFF. CDR3 bases: TGTGCCAGTAGTCAGACAGGGGGGTACACTGAAGCTTTCTTT.